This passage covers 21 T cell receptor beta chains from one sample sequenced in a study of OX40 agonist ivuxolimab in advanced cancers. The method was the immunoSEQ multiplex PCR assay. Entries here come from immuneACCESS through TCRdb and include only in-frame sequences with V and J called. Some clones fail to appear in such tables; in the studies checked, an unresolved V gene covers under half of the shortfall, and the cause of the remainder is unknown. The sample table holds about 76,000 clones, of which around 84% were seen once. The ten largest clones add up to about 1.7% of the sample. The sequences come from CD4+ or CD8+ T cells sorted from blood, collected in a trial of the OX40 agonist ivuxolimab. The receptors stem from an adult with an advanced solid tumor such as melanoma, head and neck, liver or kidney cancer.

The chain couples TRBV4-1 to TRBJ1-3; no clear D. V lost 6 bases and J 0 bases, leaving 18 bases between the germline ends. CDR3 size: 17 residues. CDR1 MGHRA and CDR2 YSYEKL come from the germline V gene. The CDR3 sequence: CASSSPGGRSSGNTIYF. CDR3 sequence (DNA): TGCGCCAGCAGTTCCCCGGGAGGCAGAAGCTCTGGAAACACCATATATTTT.

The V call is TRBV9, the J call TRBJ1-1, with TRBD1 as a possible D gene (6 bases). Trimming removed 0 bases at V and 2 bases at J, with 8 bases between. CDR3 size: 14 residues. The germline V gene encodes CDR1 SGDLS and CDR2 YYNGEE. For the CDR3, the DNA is TGTGCCAGCAGCGTAGAAGGGGGAAACACTGAAGCTTTCTTT. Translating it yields CASSVEGGNTEAFF.

The DNA for the CDR3 is TGTGCCAGCAGCCTCACAGATACGCAGTATTTT. Amino acid sequence: CASSLTDTQYF. V is TRBV6-1 and J is TRBJ2-3; D not resolved. The germline V and J ends were trimmed by 6 bases and 2 bases, with 3 bases remaining between them. Germline assignment: CDR1 MNHNS and CDR2 SASEGT. The length of the CDR3 is 11 residues.

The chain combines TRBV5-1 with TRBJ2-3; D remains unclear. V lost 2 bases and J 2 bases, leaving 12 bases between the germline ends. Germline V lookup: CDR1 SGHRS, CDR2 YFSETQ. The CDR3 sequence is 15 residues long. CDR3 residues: CASSLLGRITDTQYF. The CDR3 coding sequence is TGCGCCAGCAGCTTATTAGGCAGAATCACAGATACGCAGTATTTT. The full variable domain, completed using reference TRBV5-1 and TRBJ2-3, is KAGVTQTPRYLIKTRGQQVTLSCSPISGHRSVSWYQQTPGQGLQFLFEYFSETQRNKGNFPGRFSGRQFSNSRSEMNVSTLELGDSALYLCASSLLGRITDTQYFGPGTRLTVL.

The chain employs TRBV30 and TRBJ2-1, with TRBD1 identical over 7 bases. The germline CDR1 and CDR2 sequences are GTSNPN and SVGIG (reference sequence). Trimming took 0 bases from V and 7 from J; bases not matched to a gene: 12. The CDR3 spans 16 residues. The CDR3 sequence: CAWSVKGRGKGNEQFF. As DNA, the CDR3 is TGTGCCTGGAGTGTAAAGGGCAGGGGGAAAGGAAATGAGCAGTTCTTC.

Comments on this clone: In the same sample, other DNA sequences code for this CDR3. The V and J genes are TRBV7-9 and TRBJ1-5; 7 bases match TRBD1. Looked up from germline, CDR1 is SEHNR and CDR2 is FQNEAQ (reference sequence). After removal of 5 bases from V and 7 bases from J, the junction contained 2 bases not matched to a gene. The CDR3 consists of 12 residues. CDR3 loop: CASSRQGQPQHF. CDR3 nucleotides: TGTGCCAGCAGCCGACAGGGACAGCCCCAGCATTTT. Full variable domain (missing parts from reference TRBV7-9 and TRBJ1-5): DTGVSQNPRHKITKRGQNVTFRCDPISEHNRLYWYRQTLGQGPEFLTYFQNEAQLEKSRLLSDRFSAERPKGSFSTLEIQRTEQGDSAMYLCASSRQGQPQHFGDGTRLSIL.

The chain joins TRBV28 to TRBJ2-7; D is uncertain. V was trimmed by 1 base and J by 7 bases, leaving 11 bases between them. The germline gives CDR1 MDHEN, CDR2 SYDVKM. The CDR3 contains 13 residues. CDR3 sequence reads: CASSLFGLVEQYF. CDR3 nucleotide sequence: TGTGCCAGCAGTTTATTCGGCCTGGTAGAGCAGTACTTC.

CDR3 loop: CASSKSIQPWDEQFF. The CDR3 region has the DNA TGTGCCAGCTCAAAAAGTATACAGCCATGGGATGAGCAGTTCTTC. The V call is TRBV18, the J call TRBJ2-1, with D unresolved. Trimming cost V 5 bases and J 8 bases, with 19 bases left between them. The length of the CDR3 is 15 residues. Per germline, CDR1 KGHSH and CDR2 LQKENI.

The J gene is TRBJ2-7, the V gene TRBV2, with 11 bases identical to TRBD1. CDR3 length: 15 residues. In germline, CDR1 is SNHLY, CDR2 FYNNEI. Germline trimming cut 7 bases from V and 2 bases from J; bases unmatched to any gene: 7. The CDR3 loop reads CASTLAGQGAYEQYF. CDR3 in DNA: TGTGCCAGCACTCTCGCGGGACAGGGGGCCTACGAGCAGTACTTC.

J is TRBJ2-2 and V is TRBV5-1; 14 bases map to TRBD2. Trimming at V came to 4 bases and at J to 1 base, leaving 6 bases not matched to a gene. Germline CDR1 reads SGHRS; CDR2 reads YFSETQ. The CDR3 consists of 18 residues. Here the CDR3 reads CASSAGTSGGLNTGELFF. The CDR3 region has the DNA TGCGCCAGCAGCGCGGGGACTAGCGGGGGCCTGAACACCGGGGAGCTGTTTTTT.

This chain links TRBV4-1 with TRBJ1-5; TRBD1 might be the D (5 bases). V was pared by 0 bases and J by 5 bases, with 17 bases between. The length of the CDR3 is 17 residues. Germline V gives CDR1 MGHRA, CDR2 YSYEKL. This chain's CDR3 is CASSQDDRRSPYQPQHF. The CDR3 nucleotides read TGCGCCAGCAGCCAAGATGACAGAAGATCCCCATATCAGCCCCAGCATTTT.

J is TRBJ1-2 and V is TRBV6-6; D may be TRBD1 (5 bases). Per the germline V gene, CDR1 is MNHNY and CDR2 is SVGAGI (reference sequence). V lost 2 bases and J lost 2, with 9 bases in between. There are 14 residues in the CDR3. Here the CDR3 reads CASSYMDKNYGYTF. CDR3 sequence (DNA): TGTGCCAGCAGTTACATGGACAAGAACTATGGCTACACCTTC.

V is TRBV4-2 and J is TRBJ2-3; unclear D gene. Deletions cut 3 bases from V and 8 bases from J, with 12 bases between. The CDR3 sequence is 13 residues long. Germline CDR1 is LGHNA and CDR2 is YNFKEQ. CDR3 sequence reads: CASSQVRGGTQYF. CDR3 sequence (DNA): TGTGCCAGCAGCCAGGTCAGAGGTGGTACGCAGTATTTT.

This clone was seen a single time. CDR3 sequence reads: CASSFNGEGGYTF. CDR3 nucleotide sequence: TGTGCCAGCAGCTTTAACGGGGAGGGTGGCTACACCTTC. The chain employs TRBV5-5 and TRBJ1-2; no clear D gene. The V gene's germline CDR1 is SGHKS and CDR2 YYEKEE (reference sequence). The CDR3 contains 13 residues. Trimming took 2 bases from V and 7 from J, leaving 12 bases between them.

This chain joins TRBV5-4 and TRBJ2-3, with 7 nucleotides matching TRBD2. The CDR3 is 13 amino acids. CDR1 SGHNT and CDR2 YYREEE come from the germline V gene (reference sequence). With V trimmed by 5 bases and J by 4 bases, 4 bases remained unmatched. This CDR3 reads CASRGGRSDTQYF. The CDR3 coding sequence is TGTGCCAGCAGGGGGGGGAGGTCAGATACGCAGTATTTT.

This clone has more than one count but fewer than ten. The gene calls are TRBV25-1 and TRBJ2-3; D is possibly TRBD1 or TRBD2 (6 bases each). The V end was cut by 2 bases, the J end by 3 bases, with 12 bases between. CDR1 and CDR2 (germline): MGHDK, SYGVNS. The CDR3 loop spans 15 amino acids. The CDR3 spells CASSEDRGTTDTQYF. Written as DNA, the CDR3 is TGTGCCAGCAGTGAAGATAGGGGGACTACAGATACGCAGTATTTT.

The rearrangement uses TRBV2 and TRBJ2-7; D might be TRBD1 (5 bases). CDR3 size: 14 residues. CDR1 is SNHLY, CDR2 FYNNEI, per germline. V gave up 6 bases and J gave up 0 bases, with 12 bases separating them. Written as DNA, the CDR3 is TGTGCCAGCAGGAGACAGATAAGCTCCTACGAGCAGTACTTC. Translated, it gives CASRRQISSYEQYF.

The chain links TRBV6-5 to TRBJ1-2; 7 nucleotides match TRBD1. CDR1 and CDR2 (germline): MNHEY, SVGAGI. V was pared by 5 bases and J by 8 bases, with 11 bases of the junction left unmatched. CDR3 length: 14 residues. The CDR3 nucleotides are TGTGCCAGCAGTGGACTGCGGACAGGAAAAGGCTACACCTTC. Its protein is CASSGLRTGKGYTF.

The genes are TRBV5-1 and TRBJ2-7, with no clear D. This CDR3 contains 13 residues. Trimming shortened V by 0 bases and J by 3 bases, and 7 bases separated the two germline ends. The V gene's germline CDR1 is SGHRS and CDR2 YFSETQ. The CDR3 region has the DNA TGCGCCAGCAGCTTGGCCCTGGACTACGAGCAGTACTTC. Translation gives CASSLALDYEQYF. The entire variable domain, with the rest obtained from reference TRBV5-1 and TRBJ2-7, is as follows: KAGVTQTPRYLIKTRGQQVTLSCSPISGHRSVSWYQQTPGQGLQFLFEYFSETQRNKGNFPGRFSGRQFSNSRSEMNVSTLELGDSALYLCASSLALDYEQYFGPGTRLTVT.

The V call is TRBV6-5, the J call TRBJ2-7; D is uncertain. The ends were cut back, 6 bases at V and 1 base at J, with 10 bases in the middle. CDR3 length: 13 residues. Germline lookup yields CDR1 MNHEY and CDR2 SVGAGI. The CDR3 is CASSVGLSYEQYF. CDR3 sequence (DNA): TGTGCCAGCAGCGTCGGGCTATCCTACGAGCAGTACTTC.

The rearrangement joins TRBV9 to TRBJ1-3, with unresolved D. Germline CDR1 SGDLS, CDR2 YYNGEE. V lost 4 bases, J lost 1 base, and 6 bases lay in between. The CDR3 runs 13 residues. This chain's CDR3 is CASSPPSGNTIYF. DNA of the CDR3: TGTGCCAGCAGCCCGCCGTCTGGAAACACCATATATTTT.